This T cell receptor beta chain emerged from a study of CD8+CD57+ T cells in acquired aplastic anemia. By flow cytometry, patients selected for sequencing had shown an expansion of CD8+CD57+ cells. The template for TCR beta VDJ and CDR3 sequence profiling was genomic DNA. TCRdb re-called the reads through MiXCR, storing one row per CDR3 protein. The sample records about 180,000 distinct CDR3 sequences, roughly 60% being singletons. CDR3 length equals 13 residues. Per germline, CDR1 SGDLS and CDR2 YYNGEE. V gave up 0 bases and J gave up 5 bases, with 8 bases separating them. The TCR was taken from a human donor with aplastic anemia. What was sequenced was sorted CD4+, CD8+, or CD8+CD57+ T cells (not recorded which) from PBMCs. The chain couples TRBV9 to TRBJ2-5; D unresolved. This CDR3 is CASSVDPVETQYF. CDR3 nucleotide sequence: TGTGCCAGCAGCGTAGACCCTGTGGAGACCCAGTACTTC. The entire variable domain, with the rest obtained from reference TRBV9 and TRBJ2-5, is as follows: DSGVTQTPKHLITATGQRVTLRCSPRSGDLSVYWYQQSLDQGLQFLIQYYNGEERAKGNILERFSAQQFPDLHSELNLSSLELGDSALYFCASSVDPVETQYFGPGTRLLVL.